These 21 T cell receptor beta chains came from one sample sequenced in a study of shared clonotypes between healthy human individuals (TCRdb year 2020). The method was the immunoSEQ multiplex PCR assay. Not all clones reach the TCRdb copy of this immuneACCESS table, which keeps in-frame sequences only. Checked studies attribute under half of the gap to unresolved V genes and leave the rest unexplained. The sample table contains 2 million to 2.5 million clones; only one count was recorded for 80% to 95% of them. The ten largest clones take up around 0.35% of the sample. Sequencing input: naive CD4+ T cells from PBMCs. What this sample's cell subset or site label stands for: CD45RA+ positively selected. The receptors here all came from a man between 18 and 29 years old in good health. Some clones in this sample may be carry-over from other donors' samples.

This chain connects TRBV28 to TRBJ2-7; D might be TRBD1 (6 bases). This CDR3 contains 13 residues. Per germline, CDR1 MDHEN and CDR2 SYDVKM. V shed 3 bases and J shed 4 bases, with 10 bases lying between them. The CDR3 sequence is CASSFQGKYEQYF. The CDR3 DNA reads as TGTGCCAGCAGTTTCCAGGGGAAGTACGAGCAGTACTTC.

This chain joins TRBV30 and TRBJ1-3; 7 bases are shared with TRBD1. The CDR3 loop spans 16 amino acids. V shed 3 bases, J shed 0 bases, and the junction held 8 bases outside the gene matches. Germline loops: CDR1 GTSNPN, CDR2 SVGIG (reference sequence). The chain's CDR3 is CAWRRPQGYSGNTIYF. In DNA, the CDR3 is TGTGCCTGGAGGAGACCACAGGGGTACTCTGGAAACACCATATATTTT. Based on the CDR3 plus reference TRBV30 and TRBJ1-3, the full variable domain is SQTIHQWPATLVQPVGSPLSLECTVEGTSNPNLYWYRQAAGRGLQLLFYSVGIGQISSEVPQNLSASRPQDRQFILSSKKLLLSDSGFYLCAWRRPQGYSGNTIYFGEGSWLTVV.

The chain joins TRBV6-1 to TRBJ1-6; D is undetermined. Deletions cut 4 bases from V and 0 bases from J, with 13 bases between. The CDR3 sequence is 17 residues long. Germline CDR1 reads MNHNS; CDR2 reads SASEGT. In nucleotides, the CDR3 is TGTGCCAGCAGTGCCCCACGCCAGAGCTCCTATAATTCACCCCTCCACTTT. Protein: CASSAPRQSSYNSPLHF.

This clone is a singleton in its sample. J is TRBJ2-3 and V is TRBV14, with 11 nucleotides matching TRBD2. Germline values: CDR1 SGHDN, CDR2 FVKESK. The CDR3 loop spans 15 amino acids. J was trimmed by 8 bases and V by 2 bases; bases with no gene match: 6. This chain's CDR3 is CASSQTSGSYGTQYF. The CDR3 coding sequence is TGTGCCAGCAGCCAAACTAGCGGGAGTTACGGTACGCAGTATTTT.

This sequence joins TRBV14 and TRBJ1-2; 12 nucleotides align to TRBD1. V was clipped by 1 base and J by 13 bases; unmatched bases: 10. The CDR3 length is 15 residues. From germline, CDR1 is SGHDN and CDR2 FVKESK. The CDR3 here is CASSQAAGTGGAPTF. In nucleotides, the CDR3 is TGTGCCAGCAGCCAAGCCGCCGGGACAGGGGGCGCGCCCACCTTC.

The DNA for the CDR3 is TGTGCCAGCAGTTTCAGCGGCCGCGCGGATACGCAGTATTTT. This translates into CASSFSGRADTQYF. The rearrangement joins TRBV27 to TRBJ2-3; D possibly corresponds to TRBD2 (5 bases). Trimming shortened V by 3 bases and J by 6 bases, and 13 bases separated the two germline ends. Per germline, CDR1 MNHEY and CDR2 SMNVEV (reference sequence). This CDR3 is 14 amino acids long.

This clone was seen only once. The CDR3, as DNA: TGTGCCAGCAGCGAGGGGAAGACTTCGCAGTATTTT. Translating it yields CASSEGKTSQYF. The rearrangement links TRBV7-2 to TRBJ2-3; D tentatively fits TRBD1 or TRBD2 (5 bases each). The V gene lost 5 bases and the J gene lost 10 bases, with 13 bases spanning the gap. Germline V CDR1 and CDR2: SGHTA, FQGNSA. There are 12 residues in the CDR3. Looking up the rest from reference TRBV7-2 and TRBJ2-3 gives the full variable domain: GAGVSQSPSNKVTEKGKDVELRCDPISGHTALYWYRQSLGQGLEFLIYFQGNSAPDKSGLPSDRFSAERTGGSVSTLTIQRTQQEDSAVYLCASSEGKTSQYFGPGTRLTVL.

The chain is built from TRBV19 and TRBJ1-4, with D tentatively TRBD1 (5 bases). Germline values: CDR1 LNHDA, CDR2 SQIVND (reference sequence). The ends were cut back, 6 bases at V and 4 bases at J, with 21 bases in the middle. The length of the CDR3 is 17 residues. CDR3 sequence reads: CASSIPGTGLGNEKLFF. The CDR3 DNA is TGTGCCAGTAGCATCCCCGGGACTGGACTGGGTAATGAAAAACTGTTTTTT.

This chain connects TRBV7-8 to TRBJ2-3; tentative D call: TRBD1 (6 bases). V was trimmed by 2 bases and J by 2 bases, leaving 20 bases between them. This CDR3 has 18 amino acids. Germline V lookup: CDR1 SGHVS, CDR2 FQNEAQ. Written as DNA, the CDR3 is TGTGCCAGCAGCTTAATCGATTCTTGGACAGCACTCACAGATACGCAGTATTTT. Protein: CASSLIDSWTALTDTQYF.

The chain combines TRBV7-9 with TRBJ1-3; perhaps TRBD1 as D (5 bases). V dropped 0 bases and J dropped 0 bases, with 18 bases sitting between them. The germline V gene has CDR1 SEHNR and CDR2 FQNEAQ (reference sequence). CDR3 length equals 19 residues. The CDR3 is CASSLAVGVTALSGNTIYF. The CDR3 DNA reads TGTGCCAGCAGCTTAGCGGTGGGGGTGACAGCTCTCTCTGGAAACACCATATATTTT. Together with reference TRBV7-9 and TRBJ1-3, the CDR3 gives the full variable domain: DTGVSQNPRHKITKRGQNVTFRCDPISEHNRLYWYRQTLGQGPEFLTYFQNEAQLEKSRLLSDRFSAERPKGSFSTLEIQRTEQGDSAMYLCASSLAVGVTALSGNTIYFGEGSWLTVV.

The chain recombines TRBV7-2 with TRBJ2-3; no reliable D call. V gave up 4 bases and J gave up 9 bases, with 14 bases separating them. Germline V gene data show CDR1 as SGHTA and CDR2 as FQGNSA. CDR3 length: 13 amino acids. The CDR3 sequence is CASSSYLTTTQYF. The CDR3 DNA is TGTGCCAGCAGCTCTTACTTAACTACGACGCAGTATTTT.

The J gene is TRBJ1-2, the V gene TRBV15, with D uncertain. This CDR3 is built from 17 residues. V lost 3 bases to trimming and J lost 7 bases, with 24 bases between them. From germline, CDR1 is LNHNV and CDR2 YYDKDF (reference sequence). The CDR3 DNA sequence: TGTGCCACCAGCAGGGGTGATGGGCACCCTCTCGGAGGTGGCTACACCTTC. Protein product: CATSRGDGHPLGGGYTF.

V gene TRBV5-1 combines with J gene TRBJ1-2; TRBD1 might be the D (5 bases). Germline V gene lookup returns CDR1 SGHRS and CDR2 YFSETQ. The CDR3 is 15 amino acids. Trimming shortened V by 1 base and J by 4 bases, and 14 bases separated the two germline ends. The DNA for the CDR3 is TGCGCCAGCAGCTTGTTAACAGGAGAGACCTATGGCTACACCTTC. Its protein is CASSLLTGETYGYTF.

The chain recombines TRBV6-6 with TRBJ2-7; 7 bases align to TRBD1. The CDR3 covers 15 residues. CDR1 and CDR2 from the germline V gene are MNHNY and SVGAGI (reference sequence). The junction had 5 bases not matched to a gene; V was cut back by 0 bases and J by 3 bases. CDR3 sequence (DNA): TGTGCCAGCAGTTACTCGGGGACAGACCTCTACGAGCAGTACTTC. Translation gives CASSYSGTDLYEQYF.

The chain joins TRBV5-8 to TRBJ1-4, with TRBD1 matching 8 bases. The germline V gene has CDR1 SGHTS and CDR2 YDEGEE. V shed 5 bases, J shed 7 bases, and the junction held 7 bases outside the gene matches. The length of the CDR3 is 14 residues. The CDR3 coding sequence is TGTGCCAGCAGGGACAGGGCAGCGGTTGAAAAACTGTTTTTT. Translating gives CASRDRAAVEKLFF.

This sequence joins TRBV4-1 and TRBJ1-2, with D possibly matching TRBD1 (5 bases). Trimming stripped 4 bases from V and 6 bases from J, with 15 bases between. Germline CDR1 MGHRA, CDR2 YSYEKL. The CDR3 spans 14 residues. The DNA for the CDR3 is TGCGCCAGCAGCCCCCAGGGTGGGGTTAATGGCTACACCTTC. This encodes CASSPQGGVNGYTF.

The chain joins TRBV7-9 to TRBJ2-3; D is possibly TRBD1 (5 bases). The CDR3 is 15 amino acids. Germline CDR1 reads SEHNR; CDR2 reads FQNEAQ (reference sequence). Trimming removed 2 bases at V and 10 bases at J, with 19 bases between. In DNA, the CDR3 is TGTGCCAGCAGCTTAATGGGCCAGGGATCATCGGCGCAGTATTTT. This gives the protein CASSLMGQGSSAQYF. The entire variable domain, with the rest obtained from reference TRBV7-9 and TRBJ2-3, is as follows: DTGVSQNPRHKITKRGQNVTFRCDPISEHNRLYWYRQTLGQGPEFLTYFQNEAQLEKSRLLSDRFSAERPKGSFSTLEIQRTEQGDSAMYLCASSLMGQGSSAQYFGPGTRLTVL.

The chain carries TRBV28 and TRBJ2-7; the D gene could be TRBD1 or TRBD2 (5 bases each). The V end was cut by 7 bases, the J end by 0 bases, with 13 bases between. CDR3 size: 14 residues. CDR1 and CDR2 (germline): MDHEN, SYDVKM. CDR3 sequence: CASNLAGASYEQYF. The CDR3 region has the DNA TGTGCCAGCAATTTGGCCGGGGCCTCCTACGAGCAGTACTTC.

This clone occurred once. The chain couples TRBV27 to TRBJ2-7; 9 bases match TRBD2. Looked up from germline, CDR1 is MNHEY and CDR2 is SMNVEV (reference sequence). V was clipped by 6 bases and J by 6 bases; unmatched bases: 9. This CDR3 has 14 amino acids. The CDR3 sequence is CASSLAGAPVEQYF. The DNA of the CDR3 is TGTGCCAGCAGCTTAGCGGGAGCCCCCGTCGAGCAGTACTTC.

The chain carries TRBV11-3 and TRBJ2-1, with 7 bases lining up with TRBD2. The length of the CDR3 is 19 residues. CDR1 SGHNT and CDR2 YENEEA come from the germline V gene. The trim removed 3 bases at V and 1 base at J, leaving 15 bases unmatched. CDR3 sequence: CASSLGGREPLPSYNEQFF. The DNA for the CDR3 is TGTGCCAGCAGCTTGGGCGGGCGGGAGCCTTTGCCGTCCTACAATGAGCAGTTCTTC.

Regarding this clone: The same CDR3 can be traced to other DNA sequences in this sample. The V call is TRBV11-3, the J call TRBJ2-1, with 12 bases aligning to TRBD2. The CDR3 sequence is 16 residues long. Germline V lookup: CDR1 SGHNT, CDR2 YENEEA. Losses at the gene ends were 1 base for V and 4 bases for J; bases not matched to a gene: 2. In nucleotides, the CDR3 is TGTGCCAGCAGCTTAGCCGGGACTAGCGGGTACAATGAGCAGTTCTTC. Protein product: CASSLAGTSGYNEQFF.